These 14 T cell receptor beta chains were all obtained from the same sample, sequenced in a study of glioma-infiltrating T cells. The iRepertoire nested amplicon-rescue multiplex PCR amplified TCR alpha and beta CDR3s from RNA. TCRdb re-analysed the multiplex PCR reads in MiXCR, keeping a single row per CDR3 protein. This table has a few hundred thousand distinct CDR3 sequences, 41% appearing once. The sequenced material came from glioma tissue, nonneoplastic brain tissue, or PBMCs (not recorded which). The receptors originated from a human donor with low-grade glioma or glioblastoma, undergoing nonglioma brain surgery, or in good health (not recorded which).

As to this clonotype: This may come from a read error, since a much larger clone is one base off. J is TRBJ2-3 and V is TRBV27, with D tentatively TRBD2 (6 bases). Germline V CDR1 and CDR2: MNHEY, SMNVEV (reference sequence). The CDR3 totals 15 residues. The CDR3 loop is CACSLFGSGTDTQYF. CDR3 DNA: TGTGCCTGCAGTTTATTCGGGAGTGGGACAGATACGCAGTATTTT.

Ten or more counts support this clonotype. The junction departs from germline at one end; a sequencing error may be responsible. The rearrangement links TRBV6-2 or TRBV6-3 to TRBJ2-1; 9 bases align to TRBD1. The germline V gene has CDR1 MNHEY and CDR2 SVGEGT. There are 11 residues in the CDR3. Written as DNA, the CDR3 is TGTGCCACCACACGGACAGGGGATATCGTCTTC. Its protein product is CATTRTGDIVF.

The chain uses TRBV24-1 and TRBJ2-1, with a tentative D call TRBD2 (5 bases). The ends were cut back, 4 bases at V and 2 bases at J, with 11 bases in the middle. The CDR3 has 15 amino acids. The germline CDR1 and CDR2 sequences are KGHDR and SFDVKD. The CDR3 reads CATSETRVPYNEQFF. The DNA for the CDR3 is TGTGCCACCAGTGAAACTAGGGTCCCCTACAATGAGCAGTTCTTC.

The chain recombines TRBV2 with TRBJ2-5; D ambiguous. The V and J ends lost 6 bases and 5 bases respectively, with 13 bases between them. CDR1 is SNHLY, CDR2 FYNNEI, per germline. The length of the CDR3 is 13 residues. The CDR3 spells CASSAARVETQYF. The CDR3, as DNA: TGTGCCAGCAGCGCCGCGAGAGTGGAGACCCAGTACTTC.

The rearrangement joins TRBV25-1 to TRBJ2-1, with TRBD2 matching 12 bases. Germline V CDR1 and CDR2: MGHDK, SYGVNS. The V segment lost 8 bases and the J segment 8 bases; nucleotides outside the gene matches: 7. CDR3 length equals 14 residues. In nucleotides, the CDR3 is TGTGCCAGCGTACTAGCGGGAGGAACCGATGAGCAGTTCTTC. Protein sequence: CASVLAGGTDEQFF.

Comment on this clonotype: A much larger clone lies one base from this, so it may be a read error. The V call is TRBV6-1, the J call TRBJ2-7, with D hard to call. The length of the CDR3 is 15 residues. Trimming pared 5 bases from V and 3 bases from J, leaving 17 bases between. The V gene's germline CDR1 is MNHNS and CDR2 SASEGT. For the CDR3, the DNA is TGTGCCAGCAGTCCCTTCGGCCTACCAATCTACGAGCAGTACTTC. It encodes CASSPFGLPIYEQYF.

This chain joins TRBV7-9 and TRBJ2-3, with 8 bases fitting TRBD1. From germline, CDR1 is SEHNR and CDR2 FQNEAQ (reference sequence). The CDR3 extends over 17 amino acids. Trimming took 1 base from V and 3 from J; bases not matched to a gene: 9. CDR3 sequence (DNA): TGTGCCAGCAGCTTAGGCGGCGACAGGGGTTGGACAGATACGCAGTATTTT. Protein sequence: CASSLGGDRGWTDTQYF.

This clonotype was observed at least ten times. The chain carries TRBV6-5 and TRBJ1-3; D may be TRBD1 (5 bases). Germline V gene lookup returns CDR1 MNHEY and CDR2 SVGAGI. Trimming left V 2 bases short and J 2 bases short, with 10 bases between. The CDR3 contains 15 residues. CDR3 nucleotide sequence: TGTGCCAGCAGTTACCGCGACAGCCCTGGAAACACCATATATTTT. Residues: CASSYRDSPGNTIYF.

Notes on this clonotype: With a much larger clone just one base away, this may be a read error. V gene TRBV20-1 combines with J gene TRBJ2-1; 10 positions match TRBD1. Germline CDR1 and CDR2: DFQATT and SNEGSKA (reference sequence). The length of the CDR3 is 16 residues. The CDR3, as DNA: TGCAGTACTAGAAAGGACGGGACAGGGGCCGGGGATGAGCAGTTCTTC. The encoded protein is CSTRKDGTGAGDEQFF.

This clonotype has ten or more counts. This chain links TRBV6-2 or TRBV6-3 with TRBJ2-1, with D possibly being TRBD2 (5 bases). Germline lookup yields CDR1 MNHEY and CDR2 SVGEGT. CDR3 length: 15 residues. Deletions cut 2 bases from V and 9 bases from J, with 17 bases between. CDR3 in DNA: TGTGCCAGCAGTTACCTTCCTAGAGGGCCAGGTGAGCAGTTCTTC. Amino acids: CASSYLPRGPGEQFF.

The rearrangement joins TRBV29-1 to TRBJ1-1; D call uncertain. Germline lookup yields CDR1 SQVTM and CDR2 ANQGSEA. The CDR3 is made up of 14 amino acids. Between the trimmed V and J ends, which lost 7 bases and 0 bases, there was a span of 15 bases. The CDR3 protein is CSARDFRVNTEAFF. The CDR3, as DNA: TGCAGCGCGAGGGATTTCCGGGTGAACACTGAAGCTTTCTTT.

This clonotype showed up many times. The genes are TRBV7-2 and TRBJ2-3; TRBD1 is a possible D gene (6 bases). Germline lookup yields CDR1 SGHTA and CDR2 FQGNSA. The length of the CDR3 is 14 residues. V was trimmed by 5 bases and J by 1 base, leaving 10 bases between them. The CDR3 protein is CASSRDIRTDTQYF. In DNA form, the CDR3 reads TGTGCCAGCAGCAGGGACATACGCACAGATACGCAGTATTTT.

This chain joins TRBV6-1 and TRBJ2-7; D is unclear. Trimming pared 6 bases from V and 3 bases from J, leaving 3 bases between. The germline V gene encodes CDR1 MNHNS and CDR2 SASEGT. CDR3 length equals 10 residues. The CDR3 here is CASRLYEQYF. In DNA, the CDR3 is TGTGCCAGCAGACTCTACGAGCAGTACTTC.

In its sample, this clonotype was seen once. V usage is TRBV27 and J usage is TRBJ2-7, with TRBD1 matching over 10 bases. V dropped 6 bases and J dropped 7; count of bases not matched to a gene: 9. The CDR3 is 14 amino acids. Germline V lookup: CDR1 MNHEY, CDR2 SMNVEV (reference sequence). The CDR3 coding sequence is TGTGCCAGCAGCCGGGACAGGGGAGCTTATGAGCAGTACTTC. It translates to CASSRDRGAYEQYF.